This T cell receptor (beta chain) was observed in a study of T cell changes during pregnancy in multiple sclerosis. CDR1 is SGHNT and CDR2 is YYREEE in the germline V gene (reference sequence). After removal of 4 bases from V and 0 bases from J, the junction contained 6 bases not matched to a gene. CDR3 length: 15 amino acids. Data came from immunoSEQ multiplex PCR; TCRdb stores just in-frame clones and leaves some out. The sample has 60,000 to 75,000 clones, around nine tenths seen once. This TCR derives from a female donor with multiple sclerosis, enrolled in a pregnancy study. The material sequenced was peripheral blood, taken in the second trimester of pregnancy. The chain carries TRBV5-4 and TRBJ2-7; 8 bases are a match to TRBD1. CDR3 sequence reads: CASSTTGVHSYEQYF. In DNA form, the CDR3 reads TGTGCCAGCAGCACGACAGGGGTCCACTCCTACGAGCAGTACTTC.